The 28 T cell receptor beta chains in this list originate from one sample, sequenced in a study of yellow fever vaccine responses in identical twins. TCRdb re-called the RT-PCR reads with MiXCR, one entry per CDR3 protein. The sample has approximately 32,000 distinct CDR3 sequences; roughly 60% are singletons. This specimen consisted of T cells from blood (PBMCs), unsorted or a sorted subset (not recorded which), obtained before or after yellow fever vaccination (not recorded which). The receptors originated from a woman aged 18-29 years who received the yellow fever vaccine.

The chain recombines TRBV6-2 or TRBV6-3 with TRBJ2-7; D may match TRBD1 or TRBD2 (5 bases each). In germline, CDR1 is MNHEY, CDR2 SVGEGT. The CDR3 has 15 residues. The V and J ends lost 2 bases and 0 bases respectively, with 11 bases between them. The CDR3 is CASSYPAGSSYEQYF. In DNA form, the CDR3 reads TGTGCCAGCAGTTACCCCGCAGGGAGCTCCTACGAGCAGTACTTC.

The rearrangement uses TRBV20-1 and TRBJ2-1; 7 nucleotides match TRBD2. CDR1 is DFQATT and CDR2 is SNEGSKA in the germline V gene (reference sequence). V lost 5 bases to trimming and J lost 0 bases; unmatched junction nucleotides: 7. The CDR3 length is 15 residues. The CDR3 protein is CSAGRDYLSYNEQFF. The CDR3 DNA reads TGCAGTGCTGGGCGGGACTACCTCTCCTACAATGAGCAGTTCTTC.

The rearrangement links TRBV29-1 to TRBJ1-4; D gene ambiguous. Trimming took off 4 bases at V and 7 bases at J, with 7 bases between the two ends. Germline CDR1 and CDR2: SQVTM and ANQGSEA. This CDR3 region has 11 residues. The CDR3 DNA is TGCAGCGTTGTTATGGGTGAAAAACTGTTTTTT. Its protein product is CSVVMGEKLFF.

The chain links TRBV29-1 to TRBJ2-1, with D perhaps matching TRBD2 (5 bases). This CDR3 has 15 amino acids. Trimming removed 4 bases at V and 7 bases at J, with 20 bases between. The germline gives CDR1 SQVTM, CDR2 ANQGSEA. CDR3 loop: CSVAPRGRSKNEQFF. The DNA for the CDR3 is TGCAGCGTTGCACCCAGAGGGAGATCGAAGAATGAGCAGTTCTTC.

V gene TRBV11-2 combines with J gene TRBJ2-7, with a possible D match to TRBD1 (6 bases). Germline CDR1 reads SGHAT; CDR2 reads FQNNGV. This CDR3 has 14 residues. Trimming pared 4 bases from V and 3 bases from J, leaving 13 bases between. This CDR3 is CASSYRDTNYEQYF. The CDR3, as DNA: TGTGCCAGCAGCTACCGGGACACCAACTACGAGCAGTACTTC. Variable domain in full (rest from reference TRBV11-2 and TRBJ2-7): EAGVAQSPRYKIIEKRQSVAFWCNPISGHATLYWYQQILGQGPKLLIQFQNNGVVDDSQLPKDRFSAERLKGVDSTLKIQPAKLEDSAVYLCASSYRDTNYEQYFGPGTRLTVT.

The genes are TRBV28 and TRBJ2-1; D gene unclear. This CDR3 has 8 residues. Trimming took off 9 bases at V and 11 bases at J, with 5 bases between the two ends. Germline CDR1 is MDHEN and CDR2 is SYDVKM. The CDR3 DNA reads as TGTGCCAGTGGACAGCAGTTCTTC. Translating it yields CASGQQFF.

The genes are TRBV11-3 and TRBJ2-3, with D perhaps TRBD2 (5 bases). The germline V gene has CDR1 SGHNT and CDR2 YENEEA. The CDR3 is made up of 14 amino acids. Trimming took 4 bases from V and 3 from J, leaving 11 bases between them. CDR3 coding DNA: TGTGCCAGCAGCTCGCTAGCTGTAACAGATACGCAGTATTTT. Amino acids: CASSSLAVTDTQYF.

The chain combines TRBV11-3 with TRBJ2-1, with 8 bases matching TRBD2. This CDR3 region has 16 residues. Germline assignment: CDR1 SGHNT and CDR2 YENEEA. The V segment lost 6 bases and the J segment 7 bases; nucleotides outside the gene matches: 14. In DNA, the CDR3 is TGTGCCAGCAGGCAACAGGTCGCGGGAGGAAGAAATGAGCAGTTCTTC. It yields the protein CASRQQVAGGRNEQFF.

The genes are TRBV11-2 and TRBJ2-5, with 9 bases matching TRBD2. The J segment lost 4 bases and the V segment lost 2 bases, leaving 5 bases of the junction unmatched. The germline V gene encodes CDR1 SGHAT and CDR2 FQNNGV. The CDR3 extends over 15 amino acids. CDR3 sequence: CASSLMGLAGETQYF. The DNA for the CDR3 is TGTGCCAGCAGCTTAATGGGACTAGCTGGAGAGACCCAGTACTTC.

This clonotype was observed a few times. The J gene is TRBJ1-6, the V gene TRBV2; the D gene is possibly TRBD1 (6 bases). V shed 6 bases and J shed 5 bases, with 14 bases lying between them. This CDR3 region has 15 residues. The germline V gene has CDR1 SNHLY and CDR2 FYNNEI. CDR3 loop: CASRRDRQDNSPLHF. The CDR3 DNA is TGTGCCAGCAGGAGGGATAGACAGGATAATTCACCCCTCCACTTT. The full variable domain, rest sourced from reference TRBV2 and TRBJ1-6, is EPEVTQTPSHQVTQMGQEVILRCVPISNHLYFYWYRQILGQKVEFLVSFYNNEISEKSEIFDDQFSVERPDGSNFTLKIRSTKLEDSAMYFCASRRDRQDNSPLHFGNGTRLTVT.

The gene calls are TRBV14 and TRBJ2-3; 8 nucleotides match TRBD2. J gave up 2 bases and V 4 bases, and 5 bases lay outside the gene matches. This CDR3 comprises 15 residues. Germline V gives CDR1 SGHDN, CDR2 FVKESK. The CDR3 sequence: CASSRERGNTDTQYF. DNA of the CDR3: TGTGCCAGCAGCCGCGAGCGGGGGAACACAGATACGCAGTATTTT.

This clonotype was detected a few times. The rearrangement links TRBV12-3 or TRBV12-4 to TRBJ2-1; no clear D gene. The CDR3 spans 13 residues. The V end was cut by 2 bases, the J end by 7 bases, with 9 bases between. This CDR3 is CASSLLGPNEQFF. The DNA for the CDR3 is TGTGCCAGCAGTTTATTGGGTCCGAATGAGCAGTTCTTC.

The V call is TRBV6-5, the J call TRBJ1-6, with 7 bases aligning to TRBD1. The germline V gene encodes CDR1 MNHEY and CDR2 SVGAGI. V gave up 0 bases and J gave up 8 bases; unmatched junction bases: 7. This CDR3 comprises 16 residues. CDR3 nucleotides: TGTGCCAGCAGTTACTCGATGTGGGACAGAGATTCACCCCTCCACTTT. This translates into CASSYSMWDRDSPLHF.

This chain links TRBV4-1 with TRBJ2-1; D is unresolved. CDR1 is MGHRA, CDR2 YSYEKL, per germline. Trimming cost V 1 base and J 2 bases, with 12 bases left between them. The CDR3 has 16 residues. In DNA, the CDR3 is TGCGCCAGCAGCCAAGTTGACATCTTCGCCTACAATGAGCAGTTCTTC. This translates into CASSQVDIFAYNEQFF.

This clonotype was found once. In nucleotides, the CDR3 is TGTGCCAGCAGCCCGAGGACACACTACAATGAGCAGTTCTTC. Translation gives CASSPRTHYNEQFF. The rearrangement joins TRBV9 to TRBJ2-1; tentative D call: TRBD1 (5 bases). Trimming removed 4 bases at V and 3 bases at J, with 11 bases between. The germline V gene has CDR1 SGDLS and CDR2 YYNGEE. There are 14 residues in the CDR3.

This chain uses TRBV13 with TRBJ2-2, with D perhaps TRBD1 or TRBD2 (6 bases each). The V end was cut by 3 bases, the J end by 3 bases, with 17 bases between. This CDR3 comprises 17 residues. Germline V gives CDR1 PRHDT, CDR2 FYEKMQ (reference sequence). The DNA for the CDR3 is TGTGCCAGCAGCTTCAACAGGGATCGGGGGTACACCGGGGAGCTGTTTTTT. Protein sequence: CASSFNRDRGYTGELFF. The full variable domain, in which reference TRBV13 and TRBJ2-2 provide the parts outside the CDR3, is AAGVIQSPRHLIKEKRETATLKCYPIPRHDTVYWYQQGPGQDPQFLISFYEKMQSDKGSIPDRFSAQQFSDYHSELNMSSLELGDSALYFCASSFNRDRGYTGELFFGEGSRLTVL.

There are a few counts of this clonotype. The genes are TRBV29-1 and TRBJ2-5, with 11 bases fitting TRBD1. Germline CDR1 is SQVTM and CDR2 is ANQGSEA. The CDR3 runs 14 residues. V lost 5 bases to trimming and J lost 2 bases; unmatched junction nucleotides: 4. CDR3 sequence reads: CSVPGTGGQETQYF. The CDR3 DNA sequence: TGCAGCGTTCCCGGGACAGGGGGTCAAGAGACCCAGTACTTC.

The chain employs TRBV29-1 and TRBJ1-3; D remains unclear. Deletions cut 5 bases from V and 0 bases from J, with 11 bases between. The CDR3 is made up of 14 amino acids. Germline CDR1 SQVTM, CDR2 ANQGSEA. In nucleotides, the CDR3 is TGCAGCGTTCCTCGGACGGGCTCTGGAAACACCATATATTTT. Translation: CSVPRTGSGNTIYF.

The J gene is TRBJ1-1, the V gene TRBV7-9; the D is unclear. V lost 1 base to trimming and J lost 0 bases, with 9 bases between them. Germline CDR1 and CDR2: SEHNR and FQNEAQ (reference sequence). The CDR3 has 15 amino acids. Here the CDR3 DNA reads TGTGCCAGCAGCTTAGTCCCCACTGTGAACACTGAAGCTTTCTTT. Amino acid sequence: CASSLVPTVNTEAFF.

This chain links TRBV10-3 with TRBJ2-5; D may be TRBD2 (5 bases). Germline CDR1 reads ENHRY; CDR2 reads SYGVKD. The CDR3 length is 16 residues. Trimming removed 0 bases at V and 2 bases at J, with 13 bases between. CDR3 sequence: CAISESAGTGQETQYF. CDR3 coding DNA: TGTGCCATCAGTGAGTCGGCGGGCACGGGACAAGAGACCCAGTACTTC.

This chain connects TRBV20-1 to TRBJ1-4, with D possibly being TRBD1 (6 bases). Germline V CDR1 and CDR2: DFQATT, SNEGSKA (reference sequence). V shed 2 bases and J shed 7 bases, with 14 bases lying between them. CDR3 length: 14 amino acids. The CDR3 loop reads CSARNTGNSEKLFF. The CDR3 nucleotides are TGCAGTGCTAGAAACACAGGGAATAGTGAAAAACTGTTTTTT.

This clonotype was observed a handful of times. The gene calls are TRBV5-6 and TRBJ1-4; TRBD1 might be the D (6 bases). V lost 2 bases and J 6 bases, leaving 14 bases between the germline ends. CDR1 is SGHDT and CDR2 is YYEEEE in the germline V gene. This CDR3 spans 15 amino acids. The CDR3 DNA reads as TGTGCCAGCAGCTTTGGGGGGCTGAAGGATGAAAAACTGTTTTTT. Protein sequence: CASSFGGLKDEKLFF.

This rearrangement joins TRBV29-1 to TRBJ2-7; D is ambiguous. The CDR3 has 13 residues. V was trimmed by 2 bases and J by 2 bases, leaving 10 bases between them. CDR1 is SQVTM and CDR2 is ANQGSEA in the germline V gene. The CDR3, as DNA: TGCAGCGTTGAATCCACGACGGCCTACGAGCAGTACTTC. The encoded protein is CSVESTTAYEQYF.

CDR3 bases: TGTGCCAGCAGCGTTGGACTAGCGTCGTACGAGCAGTACTTC. Protein sequence: CASSVGLASYEQYF. This rearrangement joins TRBV9 to TRBJ2-7, with 9 bases fitting TRBD2. Losses at the gene ends were 2 bases for V and 4 bases for J; bases not matched to a gene: 4. There are 14 residues in the CDR3. The V gene's germline CDR1 is SGDLS and CDR2 YYNGEE.

The gene calls are TRBV11-2 and TRBJ2-7; 9 bases are a match to TRBD1. The ends lost 5 bases at V and 6 bases at J; junction bases unmatched: 5. The CDR3 runs to 13 residues. The germline gives CDR1 SGHAT, CDR2 FQNNGV. The CDR3 DNA reads TGTGCCAGCAGCCTGGACAGGGGAGTCGAGCAGTACGTC. This encodes CASSLDRGVEQYV.

The V call is TRBV28, the J call TRBJ2-7, with no clear D. CDR3 length: 13 amino acids. Germline lookup yields CDR1 MDHEN and CDR2 SYDVKM. V was shortened by 8 bases and J by 5 bases, with 16 bases between the two germline ends. CDR3 nucleotide sequence: TGTGCCAGCCGATGGGGTGGGTCCAACGAGCAGTACTTC. As protein: CASRWGGSNEQYF.

The genes are TRBV18 and TRBJ1-5; possible D gene TRBD1, 5 bases. Germline loops: CDR1 KGHSH, CDR2 LQKENI. The CDR3 is 14 amino acids. V shed 3 bases and J shed 6 bases, with 12 bases lying between them. CDR3 loop: CASSPPGVGQPQHF. In DNA, the CDR3 is TGTGCCAGCTCACCGCCGGGGGTGGGTCAGCCCCAGCATTTT.

The V gene is TRBV19, the J gene TRBJ2-1; tentatively, D is TRBD2 (5 bases). CDR3 length: 15 residues. Trimming took off 5 bases at V and 6 bases at J, with 17 bases between the two ends. Germline V CDR1 and CDR2: LNHDA, SQIVND (reference sequence). CDR3 coding DNA: TGTGCCAGTAGTGTACGAGGGCCCATAGTCAATGAGCAGTTCTTC. Its translation is CASSVRGPIVNEQFF.